This T cell receptor beta chain came from a study of CXCR3-negative and CXCR3-positive naive CD8 T cells. Study details: With about 1.5 +/- 0.3 million reads per library, the TRB reads numbered some 150 million in total. General study points: CXCR3-positive naive cells carried more hydrophobic TRB CDR3s than CXCR3-negative ones.

UMI-tagged TRB cDNA libraries were built via 5' RACE. TCRdb reprocessed the 5' RACE reads and reports one entry per CDR3 protein, with no DNA. Its table records some 140,000 distinct CDR3 sequences. Germline values: CDR1 SGHTA, CDR2 FQGNSA. The CDR3 consists of 13 residues. With respect to this clonotype: Its antigen is currently unknown.

Sorts that each held roughly 300,000 cells were run in triplicate for every CD8+ T cell subset. The sequencing input was naive CXCR3+ CD8+ T cells from blood. Subset specified: CD45RO-CCR7+CD27+CD95- naive CD8+ T cells expressing CXCR3 (TNR3+). V usage is TRBV7-2 and J usage is TRBJ1-2. This sequence was found in a human donor in good health. Some clones in this sample may be carry-over from other donors' samples. The CDR3 here is CASSFETIGGYTF.